This T cell receptor beta chain appears in the sequencing data of a study of neurological immune-mediated disorders. Germline lookup yields CDR1 MNHEY and CDR2 SMNVEV (reference sequence). V was cut by 2 bases and J by 10 bases, with 9 bases left in between. CDR3 size: 13 residues. There are many counts of this clonotype. Antigen specificity is unknown. General study results and limits: On phylogenetic grouping, the repertoires of 18 of 34 multiple sclerosis patients fell within one related-CDR3 cluster, constituting a possible signature. Expanded clones shared no identical CDR3 amino acid sequences across subjects, which suggested private TCR-beta repertoires in all groups. While HTLV-1-associated myelopathy showed the greatest TCR clonal expansion, multiple sclerosis showed the least, falling below healthy controls.

A single record per CDR3 protein comes from TCRdb applying MiXCR to the 5' RACE reads. The sample lists about 26,000 distinct CDR3 sequences; 3.3% were seen once. This TCR was sampled from a woman younger than 45 with multiple sclerosis. What was sequenced was PBMCs. This chain uses TRBV27 with TRBJ1-6, with D possibly matching TRBD1 (5 bases). In nucleotides, the CDR3 is TGTGCCAGCAGTTTAGGGAGGGACTCACCCCTCCACTTT. It codes for CASSLGRDSPLHF.